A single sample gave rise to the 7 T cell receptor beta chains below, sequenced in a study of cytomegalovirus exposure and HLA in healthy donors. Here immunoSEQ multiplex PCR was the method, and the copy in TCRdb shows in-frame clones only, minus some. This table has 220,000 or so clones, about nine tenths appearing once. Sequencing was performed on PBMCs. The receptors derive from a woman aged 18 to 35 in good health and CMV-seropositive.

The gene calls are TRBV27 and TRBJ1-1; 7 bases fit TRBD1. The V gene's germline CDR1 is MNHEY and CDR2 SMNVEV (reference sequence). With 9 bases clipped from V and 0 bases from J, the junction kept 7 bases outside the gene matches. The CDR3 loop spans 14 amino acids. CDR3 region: CARRGPGMNTEAFF. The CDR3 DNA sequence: TGTGCCAGGAGGGGGCCGGGGATGAACACTGAAGCTTTCTTT.

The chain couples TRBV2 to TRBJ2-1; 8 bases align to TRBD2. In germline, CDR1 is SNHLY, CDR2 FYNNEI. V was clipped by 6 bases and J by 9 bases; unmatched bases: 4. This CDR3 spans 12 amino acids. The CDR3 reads CASRGLAVEQFF. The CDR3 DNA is TGTGCCAGCAGAGGACTAGCCGTTGAGCAGTTCTTC.

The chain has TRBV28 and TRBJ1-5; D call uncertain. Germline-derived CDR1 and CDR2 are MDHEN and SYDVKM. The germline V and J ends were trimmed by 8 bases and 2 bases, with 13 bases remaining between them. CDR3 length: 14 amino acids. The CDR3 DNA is TGTGCCAGCGAACCCTCGGGTGGCAATCAGCCCCAGCATTTT. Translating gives CASEPSGGNQPQHF.

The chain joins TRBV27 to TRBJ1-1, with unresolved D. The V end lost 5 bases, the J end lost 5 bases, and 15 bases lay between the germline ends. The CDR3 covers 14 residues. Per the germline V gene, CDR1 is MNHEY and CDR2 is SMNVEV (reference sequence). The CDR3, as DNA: TGTGCCAGCAGTGTGACGAGGTCGGGGACTGAAGCTTTCTTT. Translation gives CASSVTRSGTEAFF.

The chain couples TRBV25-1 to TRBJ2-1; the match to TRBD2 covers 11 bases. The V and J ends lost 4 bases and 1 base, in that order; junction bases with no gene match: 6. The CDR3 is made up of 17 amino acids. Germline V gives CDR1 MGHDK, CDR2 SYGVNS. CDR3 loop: CASSATSGIRSYNEQFF. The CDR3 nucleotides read TGTGCCAGCAGTGCGACTAGCGGGATAAGGTCCTACAATGAGCAGTTCTTC.

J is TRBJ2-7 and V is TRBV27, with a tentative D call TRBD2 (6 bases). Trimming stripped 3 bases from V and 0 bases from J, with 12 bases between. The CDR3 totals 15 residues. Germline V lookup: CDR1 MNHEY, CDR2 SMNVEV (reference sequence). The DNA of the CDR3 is TGTGCCAGCAGTTTGGCAGCGGGCCTCTCCTACGAGCAGTACTTC. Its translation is CASSLAAGLSYEQYF.

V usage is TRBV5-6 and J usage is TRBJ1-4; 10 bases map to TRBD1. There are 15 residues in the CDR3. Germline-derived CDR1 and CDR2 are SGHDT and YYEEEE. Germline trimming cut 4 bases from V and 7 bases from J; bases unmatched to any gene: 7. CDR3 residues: CASSPTGTGAEKLFF. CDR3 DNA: TGTGCCAGCAGCCCCACCGGGACAGGGGCTGAAAAACTGTTTTTT.